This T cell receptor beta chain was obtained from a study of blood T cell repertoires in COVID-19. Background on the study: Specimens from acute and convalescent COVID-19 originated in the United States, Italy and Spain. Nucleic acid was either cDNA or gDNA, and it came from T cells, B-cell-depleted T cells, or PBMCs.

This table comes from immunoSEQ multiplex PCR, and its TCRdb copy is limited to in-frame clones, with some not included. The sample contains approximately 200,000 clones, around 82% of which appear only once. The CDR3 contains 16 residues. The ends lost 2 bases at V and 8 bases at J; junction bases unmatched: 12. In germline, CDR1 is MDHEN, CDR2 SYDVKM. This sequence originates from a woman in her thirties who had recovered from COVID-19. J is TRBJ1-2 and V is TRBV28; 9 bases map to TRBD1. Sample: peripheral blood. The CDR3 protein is CASSLISGQGRRGYTF. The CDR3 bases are TGTGCCAGCAGTTTAATTTCGGGACAGGGCCGTCGGGGCTACACCTTC.